These 10 T cell receptor beta chains share one sample of origin, sequenced in a study of Ad26.COV2.S vaccination and SARS-CoV-2 variants. Produced via immunoSEQ multiplex PCR; TCRdb's table is partial and in-frame only. This table holds over 110,000 clones, roughly 88% found once. Source: peripheral blood, taken after recovery from COVID-19. These receptors all stem from a human donor who had recovered from COVID-19.

J is TRBJ1-2 and V is TRBV10-1; 9 nucleotides agree with TRBD1. This CDR3 is built from 13 residues. Germline V gene data show CDR1 as WNHNN and CDR2 as SYGVQD (reference sequence). J was trimmed by 7 bases and V by 5 bases; bases with no gene match: 5. CDR3 sequence (DNA): TGCGCCAGCAGTCCCGGGACAGGGAGTGGCTACACCTTC. Translation: CASSPGTGSGYTF.

This clone was picked up one time. CDR3 nucleotides: TGTGCCAGCAGTTTAATGGGGACAGACGAGCAGTACTTC. Its translation: CASSLMGTDEQYF. V usage is TRBV27 and J usage is TRBJ2-7, with 7 bases matching TRBD1. Germline loops: CDR1 MNHEY, CDR2 SMNVEV (reference sequence). The CDR3 length is 13 residues. V gave up 2 bases and J gave up 5 bases; unmatched junction bases: 3.

V is TRBV2 and J is TRBJ2-7; possibly TRBD2 for D (7 bases). Trimming left V 8 bases short and J 0 bases short, with 11 bases between. Germline values: CDR1 SNHLY, CDR2 FYNNEI. The CDR3 consists of 13 residues. The CDR3 nucleotides read TGTGCCAGCGGGGGGGACAACTCCTACGAGCAGTACTTC. Protein: CASGGDNSYEQYF. Variable domain in full (rest from reference TRBV2 and TRBJ2-7): EPEVTQTPSHQVTQMGQEVILRCVPISNHLYFYWYRQILGQKVEFLVSFYNNEISEKSEIFDDQFSVERPDGSNFTLKIRSTKLEDSAMYFCASGGDNSYEQYFGPGTRLTVT.

The J gene is TRBJ2-5, the V gene TRBV6-6, with D possibly matching TRBD1 (6 bases). Trimming removed 6 bases at V and 0 bases at J, with 29 bases between. The CDR3 runs to 20 residues. Looked up from germline, CDR1 is MNHNY and CDR2 is SVGAGI (reference sequence). CDR3 residues: CASSPFVHGTLRHDQETQYF. CDR3 coding DNA: TGTGCCAGCAGCCCCTTCGTACACGGGACACTCCGCCACGACCAAGAGACCCAGTACTTC.

The V gene is TRBV5-4, the J gene TRBJ1-5; D possibly corresponds to TRBD1 (5 bases). Germline-derived CDR1 and CDR2 are SGHNT and YYREEE (reference sequence). V shed 4 bases and J shed 0 bases, with 14 bases lying between them. This CDR3 is 16 amino acids long. The CDR3 loop is CASSPGPGSSNQPQHF. As DNA, the CDR3 is TGTGCCAGCAGCCCTGGGCCAGGGAGTAGCAATCAGCCCCAGCATTTT.

V is TRBV7-2 and J is TRBJ1-1; D unresolved. This CDR3 contains 14 residues. The V gene's germline CDR1 is SGHTA and CDR2 FQGNSA. V lost 1 base and J lost 7, with 13 bases in between. The CDR3 DNA reads as TGTGCCAGCAGCTTAGGGCCAGCTCCCGGTGAAGCTTTCTTT. It codes for CASSLGPAPGEAFF. The full variable domain, its missing parts supplied by reference TRBV7-2 and TRBJ1-1, is GAGVSQSPSNKVTEKGKDVELRCDPISGHTALYWYRQSLGQGLEFLIYFQGNSAPDKSGLPSDRFSAERTGGSVSTLTIQRTQQEDSAVYLCASSLGPAPGEAFFGQGTRLTVV.

The V gene is TRBV4-3, the J gene TRBJ1-1; 7 positions match TRBD1. Germline trimming cut 0 bases from V and 4 bases from J; bases unmatched to any gene: 5. Looked up from germline, CDR1 is LGHNA and CDR2 is YSLEER. CDR3 length: 15 residues. The CDR3 is CASSQETGKGTEAFF. As DNA, the CDR3 is TGCGCCAGCAGCCAAGAGACAGGGAAGGGCACTGAAGCTTTCTTT.

The chain is built from TRBV5-1 and TRBJ1-1; TRBD1 agrees at 10 bases. Germline V lookup: CDR1 SGHRS, CDR2 YFSETQ. Unmatched junction bases numbered 7, after V lost 2 bases and J lost 6 bases. The CDR3 has 15 amino acids. The CDR3 spells CASSFGTGVSPEAFF. The CDR3 DNA reads TGCGCCAGCAGCTTCGGGACAGGGGTGTCCCCTGAAGCTTTCTTT. Filled out from reference TRBV5-1 and TRBJ1-1, the complete variable domain reads KAGVTQTPRYLIKTRGQQVTLSCSPISGHRSVSWYQQTPGQGLQFLFEYFSETQRNKGNFPGRFSGRQFSNSRSEMNVSTLELGDSALYLCASSFGTGVSPEAFFGQGTRLTVV.

V usage is TRBV4-3 and J usage is TRBJ2-2, with 11 bases matching TRBD1. The germline gives CDR1 LGHNA, CDR2 YSLEER. V lost 4 bases to trimming and J lost 7 bases; unmatched junction nucleotides: 8. This CDR3 comprises 16 residues. The CDR3: CASSPGTGGGSGELFF. In DNA form, the CDR3 reads TGCGCCAGCAGCCCCGGGACAGGGGGTGGTAGCGGGGAGCTGTTTTTT.

The rearrangement uses TRBV7-8 and TRBJ1-6, with 7 bases lining up with TRBD1. Germline CDR1 SGHVS, CDR2 FQNEAQ. J was trimmed by 10 bases and V by 1 base; bases with no gene match: 7. CDR3 length equals 15 residues. Here the CDR3 reads CASSLGGSGGSPLHF. CDR3 bases: TGTGCCAGCAGCTTAGGGGGGTCAGGGGGATCACCCCTCCACTTT.